The clone carrying this T cell receptor (beta chain) turned up a few times. What it recognizes is unknown. The record originates from a study of cytomegalovirus exposure and HLA in healthy donors. The study's findings and limits: Certain indistinguishable V segments, among them TRBV6-2 and TRBV6-3, were excluded.

V was clipped by 5 bases and J by 0 bases, with 4 bases between them. The CDR3 consists of 13 residues. Per germline, CDR1 SGHNT and CDR2 YENEEA. A multiplex PCR was run with 60 Vbeta primers and 13 Jbeta primers. Method: immunoSEQ multiplex PCR; TCRdb's copy keeps in-frame clones and lacks some. The table includes about 150,000 clones, approximately 78% detected once. Healthy people donating bone marrow made up the donors. The TCR comes from a woman in her fifties or sixties in good health and CMV-seropositive. Sequencing was carried out using PBMCs. The chain uses TRBV11-3 and TRBJ2-2, with D uncertain. CDR3 loop: CASSLPNTGELFF. The CDR3 bases are TGTGCCAGCAGCCTACCGAACACCGGGGAGCTGTTTTTT. Filled out from reference TRBV11-3 and TRBJ2-2, the complete variable domain reads EAGVVQSPRYKIIEKKQPVAFWCNPISGHNTLYWYLQNLGQGPELLIRYENEEAVDDSQLPKDRFSAERLKGVDSTLKIQPAELGDSAVYLCASSLPNTGELFFGEGSRLTVL.